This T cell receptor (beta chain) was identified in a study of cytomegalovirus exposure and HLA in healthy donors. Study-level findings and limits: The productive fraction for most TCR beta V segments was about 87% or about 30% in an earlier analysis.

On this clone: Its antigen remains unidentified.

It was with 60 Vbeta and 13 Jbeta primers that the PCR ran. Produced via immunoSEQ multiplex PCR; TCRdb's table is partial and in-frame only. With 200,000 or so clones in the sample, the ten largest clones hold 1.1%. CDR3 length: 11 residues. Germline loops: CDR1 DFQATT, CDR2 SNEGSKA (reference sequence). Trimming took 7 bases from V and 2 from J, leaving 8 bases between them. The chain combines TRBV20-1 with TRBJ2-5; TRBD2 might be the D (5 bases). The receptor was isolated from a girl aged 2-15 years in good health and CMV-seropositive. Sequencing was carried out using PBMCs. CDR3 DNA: TGCAGTGGTCGGGGACAAGAGACCCAGTACTTC. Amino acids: CSGRGQETQYF.